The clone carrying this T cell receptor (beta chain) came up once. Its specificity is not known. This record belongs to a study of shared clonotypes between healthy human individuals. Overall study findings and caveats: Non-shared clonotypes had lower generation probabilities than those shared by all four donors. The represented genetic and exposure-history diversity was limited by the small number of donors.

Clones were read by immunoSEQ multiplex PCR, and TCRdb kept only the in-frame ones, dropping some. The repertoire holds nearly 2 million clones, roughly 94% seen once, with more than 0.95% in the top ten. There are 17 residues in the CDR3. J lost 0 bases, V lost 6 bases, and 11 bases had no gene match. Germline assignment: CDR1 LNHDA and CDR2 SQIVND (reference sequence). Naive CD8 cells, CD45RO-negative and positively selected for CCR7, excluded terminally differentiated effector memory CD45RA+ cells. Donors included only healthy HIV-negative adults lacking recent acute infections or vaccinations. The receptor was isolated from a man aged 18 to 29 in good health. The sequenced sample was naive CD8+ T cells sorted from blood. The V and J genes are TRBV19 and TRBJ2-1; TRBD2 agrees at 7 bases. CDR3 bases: TGTGCCAGTAGCGATCTAGCGGCAAGACTCTCCTACAATGAGCAGTTCTTC. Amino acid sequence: CASSDLAARLSYNEQFF.